The 8 T cell receptor beta chains reported below all come from one sample, sequenced in a study of T cells in Graves' hyperthyroidism and ophthalmopathy. Template material for amplifying TCR beta CDR3 regions consisted of RNA transcripts. TCR CDR3 underwent first-round RT-PCR with the HTBI primer set. TCRdb analysed the multiplex PCR reads with MiXCR anew, one entry per CDR3 protein. The table lists 350,000 to 400,000 distinct CDR3 sequences, approximately 15% of them singletons. Sequenced: blood. These TCRs come from a woman aged 25 to 39 with Graves' hyperthyroidism.

This clonotype was recorded many times. The chain has TRBV20-1 and TRBJ2-7; 7 bases match TRBD1. The CDR3 length is 15 residues. V dropped 0 bases and J dropped 2; count of bases not matched to a gene: 7. The germline V gene has CDR1 DFQATT and CDR2 SNEGSKA (reference sequence). The CDR3 DNA follows: TGCAGTGCTAGAGAGACCGGGACAGCTGCCTACGAGCAGTACTTC. This gives the protein CSARETGTAAYEQYF.

This clonotype was counted only a few times. The chain employs TRBV5-1 and TRBJ2-2; possible D gene TRBD2, 6 bases. The CDR3 runs 16 residues. Germline V gives CDR1 SGHRS, CDR2 YFSETQ. Trimming took 0 bases from V and 3 from J, leaving 12 bases between them. The CDR3 reads CASSLAIAAYTGELFF. The CDR3 DNA is TGCGCCAGCAGCTTGGCGATAGCGGCCTACACCGGGGAGCTGTTTTTT.

This clonotype was observed many times. The rearrangement uses TRBV5-1 and TRBJ2-3, with a tentative D call TRBD2 (5 bases). CDR3 length: 17 residues. V lost 0 bases and J lost 1, with 15 bases in between. CDR1 SGHRS and CDR2 YFSETQ come from the germline V gene. CDR3 residues: CASSLGRWEKRTDTQYF. DNA of the CDR3: TGCGCCAGCAGCTTGGGGCGTTGGGAGAAACGCACAGATACGCAGTATTTT.

This clonotype was seen only a few times. The V and J genes are TRBV5-1 and TRBJ1-1; 8 bases align to TRBD1. This CDR3 comprises 16 residues. V lost 0 bases and J lost 1; bases outside the gene matches: 5. Germline assignment: CDR1 SGHRS and CDR2 YFSETQ. The CDR3 loop reads CASSLAGGWGNTEAFF. The CDR3 DNA reads TGCGCCAGCAGCTTGGCAGGGGGCTGGGGGAACACTGAAGCTTTCTTT.

This clonotype was detected a few times. The chain uses TRBV9 and TRBJ2-4, with 15 nucleotides matching TRBD2. CDR1 SGDLS and CDR2 YYNGEE come from the germline V gene. The CDR3 extends over 18 amino acids. V dropped 4 bases and J dropped 1; count of bases not matched to a gene: 6. CDR3: CASSSGTSGRRAKNIQYF. Written as DNA, the CDR3 is TGTGCCAGCAGCTCCGGGACTAGCGGGAGGCGGGCCAAAAACATTCAGTACTTC.

This clonotype has at least ten counts. The chain combines TRBV20-1 with TRBJ1-5, with TRBD1 as a possible D gene (6 bases). V lost 4 bases and J lost 2, with 9 bases in between. CDR1 and CDR2 (germline): DFQATT, SNEGSKA (reference sequence). This CDR3 has 13 amino acids. The CDR3 is CSAIKGGNQPQHF. The CDR3 nucleotides are TGCAGTGCTATTAAGGGGGGCAATCAGCCCCAGCATTTT.

The sample holds many counts of this clonotype. The rearrangement links TRBV27 to TRBJ1-2; 10 bases match TRBD1. The germline gives CDR1 MNHEY, CDR2 SMNVEV (reference sequence). V lost 4 bases and J lost 2; bases outside the gene matches: 1. The CDR3 runs 14 residues. CDR3 sequence (DNA): TGTGCCAGCAGTTCGGACAGGGGGAACTATGGCTACACCTTC. It translates to CASSSDRGNYGYTF.

A few counts support this clonotype. The chain is built from TRBV11-2 and TRBJ2-2, with a tentative D call TRBD1 (6 bases). The CDR3 loop spans 13 amino acids. Trimming removed 6 bases at V and 7 bases at J, with 12 bases between. CDR1 and CDR2 (germline): SGHAT, FQNNGV. The CDR3 sequence: CASSNRAGGELFF. The CDR3 DNA is TGTGCCAGCAGTAACAGGGCCGGCGGGGAGCTGTTTTTT.